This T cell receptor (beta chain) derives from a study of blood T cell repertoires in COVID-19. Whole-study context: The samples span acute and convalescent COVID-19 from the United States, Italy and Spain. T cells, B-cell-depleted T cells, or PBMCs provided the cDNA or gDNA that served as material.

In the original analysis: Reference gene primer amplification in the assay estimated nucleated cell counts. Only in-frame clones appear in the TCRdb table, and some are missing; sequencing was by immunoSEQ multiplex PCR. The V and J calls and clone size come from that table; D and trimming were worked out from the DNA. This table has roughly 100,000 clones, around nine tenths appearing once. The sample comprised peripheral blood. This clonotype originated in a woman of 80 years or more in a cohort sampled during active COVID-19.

The CDR3 DNA reads as TGTGCCTGGAGTAGGAGGGACAGGAACACTGAAGCTTTCTTT. Translating gives CAWSRRDRNTEAFF. V usage is TRBV30 and J usage is TRBJ1-1; 7 bases are a match to TRBD1. Trimming cost V 2 bases and J 1 base; bases outside gene matches: 4. The germline V gene has CDR1 GTSNPN and CDR2 SVGIG (reference sequence). The CDR3 has 14 amino acids.